This T cell receptor (beta chain) was recorded in a study of early T cells in non-severe SARS-CoV-2 infection. Using its own MiXCR run on the 5' RACE reads, TCRdb lists one record per CDR3 protein. The sample carries around 82,000 distinct CDR3 sequences, about 15% recorded once. Material for sequencing was whole blood. This sequence originates from an adult who was a healthcare worker with PCR-confirmed SARS-CoV-2 infection or an uninfected control (not recorded which).

The CDR3 coding sequence is TGTGCCAGCAGTTGGGTCTCTGGGGCCAACGTCCTGACTTTC. Translating it yields CASSWVSGANVLTF. The chain is built from TRBV27 and TRBJ2-6; D is undetermined. Germline CDR1 MNHEY, CDR2 SMNVEV (reference sequence). The CDR3 consists of 14 residues. The V and J ends lost 4 bases and 0 bases respectively, with 4 bases between them. The variable domain in full, completed from reference TRBV27 and TRBJ2-6, reads EAQVTQNPRYLITVTGKKLTVTCSQNMNHEYMSWYRQDPGLGLRQIYYSMNVEVTDKGDVPEGYKVSRKEKRNFPLILESPSPNQTSLYFCASSWVSGANVLTFGAGSRLTVL.